This T cell receptor (beta chain) is from a study of technical replicates of blood from a handful of donors. Sequencing was performed with immunoSEQ multiplex PCR; in TCRdb, only in-frame clones are kept and a portion is missing. The table records 80,000 to 90,000 clones, approximately 94% of them present only once. The clonotype comes from a human donor in good health. Sequenced sample: T cells isolated from PBMCs.

The CDR3 loop is CASSQAVSDTQYF. The CDR3 DNA reads TGCGCCAGCAGCCAAGCGGTCTCAGATACGCAGTATTTT. The chain recombines TRBV4-1 with TRBJ2-3; D is undetermined. Germline V lookup: CDR1 MGHRA, CDR2 YSYEKL. The V gene lost 1 base and the J gene lost 4 bases, with 6 bases spanning the gap. The CDR3 length is 13 residues.